The text below deals with one T cell receptor (beta chain). This record comes from a study of technical replicates of blood from several donors. Libraries were prepared by immunoSEQ multiplex PCR; TCRdb keeps only in-frame clonotypes and omits some of them. The sample carries approximately 70,000 clones, around 90% recorded once. This CDR3 is built from 10 residues. The germline V and J ends were trimmed by 5 bases and 11 bases, with 9 bases remaining between them. Germline-derived CDR1 and CDR2 are SEHNR and FQNEAQ (reference sequence). J is TRBJ1-1 and V is TRBV7-9; D ambiguous. The receptor was derived from a human donor in good health. The sample taken for sequencing was T cells isolated from PBMCs. This chain's CDR3 is CASSPVRAFF. The CDR3 nucleotides are TGTGCCAGCAGCCCTGTACGGGCTTTCTTT.